This TCR beta chain was documented in a study of beta chain features in type 1 diabetes. The V gene's germline CDR1 is GTSNPN and CDR2 SVGIG (reference sequence). Trimming pared 1 base from V and 2 bases from J, leaving 15 bases between. The CDR3 consists of 16 residues. This clone was recorded a few times. What it binds is not known. Reverse transcribing all isolated RNA meant expressed TCRB transcripts were sequenced. Sequencing used immunoSEQ multiplex PCR; TCRdb keeps in-frame clones, though not all of them. The sample holds 450,000 to 550,000 clones, around 30% seen once. Study-wide findings and caveats: Moderately but significantly shorter TCRB CDR3s were found in Type 1 diabetes patients in all four CD4+ subsets.

The chain is built from TRBV30 and TRBJ1-5; tentative D call: TRBD1 (6 bases). This receptor was taken from a man between 18 and 29 years old in good health. Sequencing used naive CD4+ T cells from blood. The CDR3 bases are TGTGCCTGGAGTGCGGACAGTCCCGCCGGCAATCAGCCCCAGCATTTT. It encodes CAWSADSPAGNQPQHF.